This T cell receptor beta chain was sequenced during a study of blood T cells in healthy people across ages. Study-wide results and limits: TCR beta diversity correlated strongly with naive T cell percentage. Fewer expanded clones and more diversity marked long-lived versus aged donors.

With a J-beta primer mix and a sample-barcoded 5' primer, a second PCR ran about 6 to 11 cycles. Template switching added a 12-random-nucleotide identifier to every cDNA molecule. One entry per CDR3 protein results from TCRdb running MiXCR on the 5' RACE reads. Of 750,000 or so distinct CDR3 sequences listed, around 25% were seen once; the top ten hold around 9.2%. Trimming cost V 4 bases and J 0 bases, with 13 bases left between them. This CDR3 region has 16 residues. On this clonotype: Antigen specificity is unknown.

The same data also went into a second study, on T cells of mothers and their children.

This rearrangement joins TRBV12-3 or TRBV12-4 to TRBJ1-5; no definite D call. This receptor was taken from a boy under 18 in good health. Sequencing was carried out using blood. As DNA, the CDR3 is TGTGCCAGCAGTTCCTTTACACCGTATAGCAATCAGCCCCAGCATTTT. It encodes CASSSFTPYSNQPQHF.